This T cell receptor beta chain was recorded in a study of cytomegalovirus exposure and HLA in healthy donors (dated by TCRdb to about 2017). In the study overall: In an earlier analysis of roughly 590 of the donors, 276 Gb of sequence data and roughly 100 million unique TCR beta sequences from 150 million to 200 million T cells were reported. An early release that covered fewer than 750 HLA-typed donors contained approximately 300 gigabases of sequencing data and approximately 85 million unique TCR sequences. Among the roughly 400 genotyped donors, 81% belonged to the genetic ancestry cluster associated with self-reported Caucasian donors. The study aimed to test whether cataloging public T cell receptors could reveal signatures of past pathogen exposure. The study used immunosequencing to profile the T cell repertoires of some 600 subjects and linked those repertoires to cytomegalovirus serostatus. In addition to the first cohort of about 650 subjects, a separate validation cohort of over 90 different subjects was used. To predict cytomegalovirus infection status, the study brought together high-throughput TCR immunosequencing, statistical association of individual TCRs with disease status, and machine learning. A later analysis re-analyzed previously published TCR beta repertoires from hundreds of donors and added high-resolution HLA genotyping to study TCR occurrence patterns. In the later analysis, no new phenotypic data were used to find candidate immune exposures; instead, reliance was placed on TCR beta sequences and their occurrence across donors. An earlier analysis of some 500 of the donors used high-throughput TCR beta sequencing to judge whether each TCR beta V gene segment behaved as functional or pseudogenic. Donor age, sex, ethnicity and CMV serostatus were compiled alongside the repertoire data. A later genetic analysis took genome-wide SNP genotypes for 398 of the 666 donors and used that subset as a discovery cohort. Every repertoire in the discovery cohort had been generated on one and the same sequencing platform. HLA typing covered class I and class II loci at four-digit resolution. The number of typed donors differed by locus: about 629-630 for A, B, C, DRB1 and DQB1; some 500 for DQA1; approximately 610 for DPA1; and roughly 490 for DPB1. Roughly five DR-DQ haplotypes were treated as single units for association and clustering because of strong linkage in the cohort. Among several hundred genotyped donors of the cohort, an average of approximately 240,000 unique TCR beta nucleotide sequences was sequenced per donor, of which roughly 17% were non-productive. What the study reported, not specific to this receptor: HLA typing was unavailable for some donors at each locus, so association tests used only the typed subset. The classifier was reported to diagnose cytomegalovirus status with high specificity and sensitivity in both the original and validation cohorts. In a later analysis, most CMV-associated TCR beta chains were found to appear HLA-restricted, with HLA associations seemingly driven largely by CMV exposure. In a later analysis, TCR association rates were found to vary across HLA loci, with the most associated TCRs seen for DRB1 alleles and the fewest for HLA-C alleles. In a later genetic analysis, a missense DCLRE1C variant was associated with V-gene and J-gene trimming of TCR beta chains, and the association was replicated in an independent cohort. A cluster of highly shared sequence variants was judged likely to be a technical artifact of the sequencing pipeline. Because counts were too low, 15 or so rarely observed V segments, including chromosome 9 orphons, were excluded from the earlier analysis of several hundred of the donors. In an earlier analysis of about 600 of the donors, most TCR beta V segments appeared in productive rearrangements about 90% or about 30% of the time, broadly matching IMGT annotations. In a later analysis, HLA-associated TCR beta chains were found to be more clonally expanded and to have lower generation probabilities than equally common non-associated chains. According to a later analysis, parvovirus B19, influenza, CMV and Epstein-Barr virus appeared linked to several top co-occurrence clusters. Because the 87-base-pair reads could not distinguish some IMGT-functional V segments, including TRBV6-2 and TRBV6-3, those segments were excluded. A total of 164 TCR beta chains were listed by the study as associated with cytomegalovirus. In vitro tests confirmed that a few of the cytomegalovirus-associated TCR beta chains recognize cytomegalovirus antigens. A later analysis associated about 16,000 TCR beta sequences with specific HLA alleles at a false discovery rate of 0.05. Most TCR sequences were observed very rarely across donors, whereas some public TCRs were present in many individuals. Correlated functional status among segregating V segments might reflect linkage disequilibrium, but an unknown experimental factor could not be ruled out. The presence/absence analyses assumed that sequencing depth was roughly uniform across donors, and that assumption may not be true. The authors suggested that the approach could potentially be extended to other disease states and immunological phenotypes. Strong co-occurrence of HLA alleles, especially DR and DQ, made assigning TCR associations to individual alleles difficult. The cohort was sequenced for TCR beta chains only, and without alpha or paired-chain data the features that could be detected were limited. A further reported finding was that TCR beta sequences accurately predicted the HLA-A and HLA-B alleles for most subjects in the first cohort. A later genetic analysis reported fewer N-insertions in productive TCRs among donors in an Asian-associated ancestry cluster than the approximately 700-donor mean. The only immune exposure information available for the cohort was CMV serostatus.

Libraries were prepared through the immunoSEQ multiplex PCR assay. The multiplex PCR relied on a mix of 60 forward primers for TCR Vbeta segments and 13 reverse primers for TCR Jbeta segments. The CDR3 region of rearranged TCR beta genes was amplified from genomic DNA by a multiplex PCR assay. The Illumina HiSeq System was used to sequence the amplified TCR beta libraries as 87-base-pair reads. Per the authors' processing: Across the 670 or so repertoires, a later analysis counted 78 million or so unique TCR beta chains, some 11 million of which were shared by at least two donors. A nearest-neighbor algorithm error-corrected the raw reads and collapsed the reads into unique sequences, merging closely related sequences to remove PCR and sequencing errors. Alignment of CDR3 sequences to IMGT reference sequences was used to assign V, D and J gene segments. For a sequence to be retained, at least a six-nucleotide match to both a V gene segment and a J gene segment was required. Rearrangements were classified as productive when the CDR3 lacked stop codons and remained in frame with V and J, and all other rearrangements were classified as non-productive. Following IMGT convention, CDR3 was defined as the stretch from the second conserved V-encoded cysteine to the conserved J-encoded phenylalanine. The earlier analysis of 500 to 750 of the donors excluded any sequence lacking an unambiguous match to a single V gene segment. An earlier analysis of several hundred of the donors classified V segments as functional when productive rearrangements were above 56.7% and as segregating when the standard deviation between donors was above 5%. A statistical classification framework was developed to diagnose cytomegalovirus status using the catalog of TCR beta chain sequences. In a later analysis, V and J genes were assigned by comparing TCR nucleotide sequences against IMGT/GENE-DB human TR gene sequences. A later analysis assigned CDR3 sequences and most-parsimonious VDJ recombination scenarios with the TCRdist pipeline. A later analysis defined each TCR beta chain by its CDR3 amino acid sequence plus V-gene family, and excluded reads lacking a unique V-gene family. A later analysis removed 592 highly shared, low-generation-probability nucleotide sequences to deal with suspected cross-contamination and a sequencing artifact. In a later analysis, a clonal expansion index was calculated for each public chain from normalized within-repertoire ranks of inferred template counts. Generation probabilities in a later analysis came from a VDJ recombination model fitted to out-of-frame rearrangements, and those results were checked against IGoR. In a later analysis, hypergeometric tests were used to score TCR-TCR, TCR-HLA and TCR-CMV co-occurrence, with a repertoire-size bias correction applied to TCR pairs. False discovery rates were estimated in a later analysis by permuting HLA or CMV assignments 20 times. In a later analysis, co-occurring TCRs were grouped using DBSCAN, and TCRdist sequence similarity was added for clustering within HLA-allele-positive subsets. Repertoires with fewer than 30,000 or more than 120,000 public chains, plus five repertoires with anomalous nucleotide sharing, were excluded from co-occurrence clustering. TCRdb re-hosts the immuneACCESS table, in-frame sequences only. Its copies lack some clones; in the studies checked, an unresolved V gene accounts for under half of them, and the cause for the rest is not known. For V, J and clone size, that table is used; D and trimming come from the DNA. Across this sample there are about 160,000 clones, with 70% to 90% seen only once. The ten largest clones add up to approximately 2% of the sample.

From the germline V gene (reference sequence), CDR1 is SGHNT and CDR2 is YYREEE. CDR3 length: 16 amino acids, cysteine to phenylalanine. Here the CDR3 DNA is all that survives: 48 bases in frame from base 1. V was cut back by 3 bases and J by 5 bases, leaving a gap of 17 bases between them. The cohort was made up of 650 to 700 healthy bone marrow donors. At the time of sampling, every cohort member was nominally healthy, though immune exposures that went unrecorded were likely present. The donor tested CMV seropositive, placing the donor among the 250 to 350 seropositive members of the cohort. A peripheral blood sample was provided by each donor, and peripheral blood mononuclear cells were used for TCR beta sequencing. The Qiagen DNeasy Blood Extraction Kit was used to extract genomic DNA from the blood cell samples. About this clone: It lacks a known antigen. No much larger clone exists at a distance of one base, and base qualities are not known.

The sequence derives from a man younger than 30 in good health and CMV-seropositive. Material for sequencing was PBMCs. Rearrangement joined TRBV5-4 to TRBJ2-2, with TRBD2 as a weak D call on 7 bases. The nucleotide sequence is TGTGCCAGCAGCTGGGGGGGCGGCGGAGGGACCGGGGAGCTGTTTTTT. The encoded protein is CASSWGGGGGTGELFF.